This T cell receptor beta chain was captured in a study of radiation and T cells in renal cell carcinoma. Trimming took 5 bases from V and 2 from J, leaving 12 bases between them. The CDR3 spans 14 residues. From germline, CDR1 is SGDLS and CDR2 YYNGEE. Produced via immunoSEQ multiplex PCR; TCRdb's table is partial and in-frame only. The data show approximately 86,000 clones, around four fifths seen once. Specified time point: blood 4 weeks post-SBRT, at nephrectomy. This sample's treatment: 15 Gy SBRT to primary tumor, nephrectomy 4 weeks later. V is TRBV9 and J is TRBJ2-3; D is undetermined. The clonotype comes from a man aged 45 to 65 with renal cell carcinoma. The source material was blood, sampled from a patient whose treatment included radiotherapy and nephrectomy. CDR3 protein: CASSAIGNTDTQYF. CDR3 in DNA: TGTGCCAGCAGTGCGATAGGGAACACAGATACGCAGTATTTT.